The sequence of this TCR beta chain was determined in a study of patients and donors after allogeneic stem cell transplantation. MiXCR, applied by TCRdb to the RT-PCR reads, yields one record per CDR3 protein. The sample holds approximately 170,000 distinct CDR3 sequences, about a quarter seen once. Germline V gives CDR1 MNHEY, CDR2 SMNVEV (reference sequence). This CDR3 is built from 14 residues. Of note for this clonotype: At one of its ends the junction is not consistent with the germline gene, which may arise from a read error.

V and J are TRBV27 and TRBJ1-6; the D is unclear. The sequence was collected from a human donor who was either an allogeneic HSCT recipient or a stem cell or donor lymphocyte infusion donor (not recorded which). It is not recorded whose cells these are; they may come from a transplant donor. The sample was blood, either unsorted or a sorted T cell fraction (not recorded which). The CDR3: CASRLTDPNSPLHF. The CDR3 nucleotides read TGTGCCAGCCGTTTGACGGACCCTAATTCACCCCTCCACTTT.